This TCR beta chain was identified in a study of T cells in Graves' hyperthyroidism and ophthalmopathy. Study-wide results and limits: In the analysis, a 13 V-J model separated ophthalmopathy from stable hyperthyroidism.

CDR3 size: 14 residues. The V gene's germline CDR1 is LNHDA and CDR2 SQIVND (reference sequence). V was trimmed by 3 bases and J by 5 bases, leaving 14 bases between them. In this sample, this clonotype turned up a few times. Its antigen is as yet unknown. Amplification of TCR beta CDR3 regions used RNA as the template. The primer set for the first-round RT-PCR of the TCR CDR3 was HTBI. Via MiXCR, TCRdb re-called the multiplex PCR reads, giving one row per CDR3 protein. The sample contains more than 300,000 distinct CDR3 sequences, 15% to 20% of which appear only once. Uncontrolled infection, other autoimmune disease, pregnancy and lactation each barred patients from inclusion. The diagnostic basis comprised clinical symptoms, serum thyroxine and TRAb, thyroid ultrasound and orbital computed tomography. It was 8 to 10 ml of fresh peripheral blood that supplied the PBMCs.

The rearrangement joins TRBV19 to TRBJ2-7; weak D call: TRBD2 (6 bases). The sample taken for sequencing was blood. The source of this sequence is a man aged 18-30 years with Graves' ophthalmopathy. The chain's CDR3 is CASSIGGPGNEQYF. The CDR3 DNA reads TGTGCCAGTAGTATCGGGGGACCAGGGAACGAGCAGTACTTC.